These 7 T cell receptor beta chains came from one sample sequenced in a study of T cells in localized non-small cell lung cancer. Some clones are missing from TCRdb's copy, which holds only in-frame ones; the method was immunoSEQ multiplex PCR. The sample lists roughly 30,000 clones, about 88% seen once, with 4.2% in the top ten. The sample was peripheral blood, taken before any cancer treatment. The receptors shown here come from a woman aged 35 to 70 with stage I lung adenocarcinoma.

CDR3 sequence reads: CASRRKDNTGELFF. The CDR3 DNA sequence: TGTGCCAGCCGAAGAAAGGATAACACCGGGGAGCTGTTTTTT. The chain joins TRBV6-1 to TRBJ2-2; D gene ambiguous. Germline CDR1 is MNHNS and CDR2 is SASEGT. The CDR3 sequence is 14 residues long. V lost 8 bases to trimming and J lost 2 bases, with 12 bases between them.

V gene TRBV27 combines with J gene TRBJ1-2; D remains unclear. CDR3 size: 14 residues. The germline gives CDR1 MNHEY, CDR2 SMNVEV (reference sequence). Trimming removed 4 bases from V and 4 bases from J, with 13 bases in between. CDR3 coding DNA: TGTGCCAGCAGTTACTCGATAAAGGGCTATGGCTACACCTTC. As protein: CASSYSIKGYGYTF.

The V and J genes are TRBV15 and TRBJ2-4; D call uncertain. The CDR3 spans 14 residues. Trimming removed 8 bases from V and 0 bases from J, with 11 bases in between. Germline CDR1 and CDR2: LNHNV and YYDKDF (reference sequence). The CDR3 nucleotides are TGTGCCACCCGTATACTGGGAGCCAAAAACATTCAGTACTTC. As protein: CATRILGAKNIQYF.

J is TRBJ1-4 and V is TRBV27; no definite D call. V gave up 4 bases and J gave up 4 bases, with 4 bases separating them. Germline V CDR1 and CDR2: MNHEY, SMNVEV (reference sequence). This CDR3 contains 12 residues. In nucleotides, the CDR3 is TGTGCCAGCAGTTCCGATAATGAAAAACTGTTTTTT. Translation gives CASSSDNEKLFF.

The chain combines TRBV5-1 with TRBJ2-1, with D perhaps matching TRBD2 (7 bases). In germline, CDR1 is SGHRS, CDR2 YFSETQ. The CDR3 sequence is 13 residues long. Trimming removed 9 bases from V and 10 bases from J, with 20 bases in between. In DNA, the CDR3 is TGCGCCACCCAACTAGGGGGGGCGGCCGAGCAGTTCTTC. It yields the protein CATQLGGAAEQFF.

This rearrangement joins TRBV25-1 to TRBJ1-5; TRBD1 matches 9 bases. Germline values: CDR1 MGHDK, CDR2 SYGVNS. CDR3 length: 14 amino acids. V was pared by 6 bases and J by 4 bases, with 4 bases of the junction left unmatched. The CDR3 protein is CASSGQGQNQPQHF. In DNA form, the CDR3 reads TGTGCCAGCAGCGGACAGGGGCAAAATCAGCCCCAGCATTTT.

The rearrangement joins TRBV7-2 to TRBJ1-5, with 8 bases matching TRBD1. V shed 6 bases and J 7 bases; nucleotides not matched to a gene: 8. The CDR3 consists of 14 residues. Germline V gives CDR1 SGHTA, CDR2 FQGNSA. The DNA of the CDR3 is TGTGCCAGCAGACTCGCAGGGGGCGGACAGCCCCAGCATTTT. It encodes CASRLAGGGQPQHF.